One and the same sample provided the 15 T cell receptor beta chains below, sequenced in a study of PD-1 blockade in mismatch repair-deficient tumors. Repertoires were generated with immunoSEQ multiplex PCR, while TCRdb's copy carries only in-frame clones and drops some. The sample has more than 15,000 clones, 80% to 85% seen once; the top ten hold around 17%. Here the sequenced sample was PBMCs, taken before pembrolizumab treatment. Source of these receptors: an adult with mismatch repair-deficient cancer.

The chain couples TRBV5-8 to TRBJ2-4; the D call may be TRBD1 or TRBD2 (5 bases each). V lost 0 bases and J lost 8, with 21 bases in between. The CDR3 has 17 amino acids. From germline, CDR1 is SGHTS and CDR2 YDEGEE. CDR3 amino acids: CASSLEIGREPKYIQYF. The DNA for the CDR3 is TGTGCCAGCAGCTTGGAAATCGGCAGGGAGCCCAAGTACATTCAGTACTTC. The full variable domain, its missing parts supplied by reference TRBV5-8 and TRBJ2-4, is EAGVTQSPTHLIKTRGQQATLRCSPISGHTSVYWYQQALGLGLQFLLWYDEGEERNRGNFPPRFSGRQFPNYSSELNVNALELEDSALYLCASSLEIGREPKYIQYFGAGTRLSVL.

Only one count was recorded for this clone. The chain joins TRBV6-5 to TRBJ1-3; no clear D gene. CDR3 length: 11 amino acids. Germline values: CDR1 MNHEY, CDR2 SVGAGI. Trimming took 7 bases from V and 4 from J, leaving 5 bases between them. CDR3 DNA sequence: TGTGCCAGCATAGAAGGAAACACCATATATTTT. It translates to CASIEGNTIYF.

V is TRBV27 and J is TRBJ2-1, with unresolved D. V lost 2 bases to trimming and J lost 2 bases, with 4 bases between them. There are 13 residues in the CDR3. Germline CDR1 is MNHEY and CDR2 is SMNVEV (reference sequence). Written as DNA, the CDR3 is TGTGCCAGCAGTTTAAGTCCCTACAATGAGCAGTTCTTC. Protein product: CASSLSPYNEQFF.

The chain recombines TRBV28 with TRBJ2-5, with D hard to call. V was shortened by 3 bases and J by 5 bases, with 25 bases between the two germline ends. CDR1 and CDR2 from the germline V gene are MDHEN and SYDVKM. The CDR3 is 18 amino acids. The CDR3 DNA is TGTGCCAGCAGTTTGTCAGACGGCTTTTTCGGAGCTGGCGAGACCCAGTACTTC. It is translated as CASSLSDGFFGAGETQYF.

The chain recombines TRBV11-3 with TRBJ2-3, with TRBD1 identical over 7 bases. CDR3 length: 15 amino acids. V trimming: 5 bases; J trimming: 2 bases; junction bases outside the gene matches: 7. Germline V gene sequence: CDR1 SGHNT, CDR2 YENEEA. This CDR3 reads CASSPRQGTTDTQYF. The CDR3 coding sequence is TGTGCCAGCAGCCCCCGACAGGGAACCACAGATACGCAGTATTTT.

The chain is built from TRBV7-8 and TRBJ2-7, with D possibly being TRBD1 or TRBD2 (6 bases each). Per the germline V gene, CDR1 is SGHVS and CDR2 is FQNEAQ. This CDR3 comprises 18 residues. The V and J ends lost 0 bases and 3 bases respectively, with 21 bases between them. CDR3 region: CASSLARLAGHRNYEQYF. CDR3 DNA: TGTGCCAGCAGCTTAGCACGCCTCGCGGGACATAGGAACTACGAGCAGTACTTC. Full variable domain (rest looked up from reference TRBV7-8 and TRBJ2-7): GAGVSQSPRYKVAKRGQDVALRCDPISGHVSLFWYQQALGQGPEFLTYFQNEAQLDKSGLPSDRFFAERPEGSVSTLKIQRTQQEDSAVYLCASSLARLAGHRNYEQYFGPGTRLTVT.

V is TRBV7-9 and J is TRBJ2-3; 12 bases are a match to TRBD2. This CDR3 is 17 amino acids long. The J segment lost 4 bases and the V segment lost 4 bases, leaving 9 bases of the junction unmatched. Per the germline V gene, CDR1 is SEHNR and CDR2 is FQNEAQ (reference sequence). CDR3 in amino acids: CASSSSSGRALPDTQYF. DNA for the CDR3: TGTGCCAGCAGCTCCTCTAGCGGGAGGGCTCTCCCAGATACGCAGTATTTT. Looking up the rest from reference TRBV7-9 and TRBJ2-3 gives the full variable domain: DTGVSQNPRHKITKRGQNVTFRCDPISEHNRLYWYRQTLGQGPEFLTYFQNEAQLEKSRLLSDRFSAERPKGSFSTLEIQRTEQGDSAMYLCASSSSSGRALPDTQYFGPGTRLTVL.

The rearrangement uses TRBV6-5 and TRBJ2-1; D remains unclear. The V end lost 4 bases, the J end lost 7 bases, and 20 bases lay between the germline ends. The CDR3 runs to 16 residues. Germline V CDR1 and CDR2: MNHEY, SVGAGI. The CDR3: CASSSERPPTLNEQFF. The CDR3 DNA reads TGTGCCAGCAGTTCGGAACGTCCCCCCACACTAAATGAGCAGTTCTTC.

The chain joins TRBV5-1 to TRBJ1-2; D not resolved. CDR1 SGHRS and CDR2 YFSETQ come from the germline V gene. V lost 0 bases and J 0 bases, leaving 9 bases between the germline ends. The CDR3 totals 15 residues. The CDR3 region has the DNA TGCGCCAGCAGCTTGGGTATCAGCTCTAACTATGGCTACACCTTC. It yields the protein CASSLGISSNYGYTF. The complete variable domain, with remaining parts taken from reference TRBV5-1 and TRBJ1-2, reads KAGVTQTPRYLIKTRGQQVTLSCSPISGHRSVSWYQQTPGQGLQFLFEYFSETQRNKGNFPGRFSGRQFSNSRSEMNVSTLELGDSALYLCASSLGISSNYGYTFGSGTRLTVV.

The chain links TRBV18 to TRBJ2-5, with D maybe TRBD2 (5 bases). The CDR3 is made up of 15 amino acids. V was trimmed by 1 base and J by 3 bases, leaving 12 bases between them. Germline assignment: CDR1 KGHSH and CDR2 LQKENI. CDR3: CASSPLSGIEETQYF. CDR3 nucleotide sequence: TGTGCCAGCTCACCACTTTCGGGGATCGAAGAGACCCAGTACTTC.

The rearrangement uses TRBV21-1 and TRBJ2-7. TRBV21-1 is classified as a pseudogene. The length of the CDR3 is 20 residues. The CDR3 region is CASSKVGPTDRDPPPHEQYF. The CDR3 DNA follows: TGTGCCAGCAGCAAAGTAGGTCCGACAGACCGGGATCCCCCACCCCACGAGCAGTACTTC.

The chain links TRBV11-2 to TRBJ2-2; D gene uncertain. V lost 2 bases to trimming and J lost 5 bases, with 3 bases between them. Germline-derived CDR1 and CDR2 are SGHAT and FQNNGV. CDR3 length: 12 residues. DNA for the CDR3: TGTGCCAGCAGCTTACAGACCGGGGAGCTGTTTTTT. It codes for CASSLQTGELFF.

The gene calls are TRBV5-8 and TRBJ2-5; 13 bases map to TRBD2. The J call is in doubt because the DNA end fits TRBJ2-7 better. This CDR3 has 16 residues. CDR1 is SGHTS and CDR2 is YDEGEE in the germline V gene. CDR3: CASSLQGLAGVDEQYF. DNA of the CDR3: TGTGCCAGCAGCCTACAAGGACTAGCGGGAGTAGACGAGCAGTACTTC.

V usage is TRBV7-2 and J usage is TRBJ2-4; D possibly uses TRBD1 or TRBD2 (6 bases each). Trimming left V 5 bases short and J 1 base short, with 18 bases between. The CDR3 length is 17 residues. Germline V gives CDR1 SGHTA, CDR2 FQGNSA. CDR3 sequence reads: CASSPDLGGGAKNIQYF. CDR3 bases: TGTGCCAGCAGCCCGGACCTCGGGGGCGGCGCCAAAAACATTCAGTACTTC.

The V gene is TRBV14, the J gene TRBJ2-5; the match to TRBD2 covers 9 bases. CDR3 length equals 14 residues. J lost 5 bases, V lost 3 bases, and 4 bases had no gene match. Germline-derived CDR1 and CDR2 are SGHDN and FVKESK. The CDR3 loop reads CASSHLAGWETQYF. The CDR3 DNA reads TGTGCCAGCAGCCACCTAGCGGGATGGGAGACCCAGTACTTC. Full variable domain (remainder filled in from reference TRBV14 and TRBJ2-5): EAGVTQFPSHSVIEKGQTVTLRCDPISGHDNLYWYRRVMGKEIKFLLHFVKESKQDESGMPNNRFLAERTGGTYSTLKVQPAELEDSGVYFCASSHLAGWETQYFGPGTRLLVL.